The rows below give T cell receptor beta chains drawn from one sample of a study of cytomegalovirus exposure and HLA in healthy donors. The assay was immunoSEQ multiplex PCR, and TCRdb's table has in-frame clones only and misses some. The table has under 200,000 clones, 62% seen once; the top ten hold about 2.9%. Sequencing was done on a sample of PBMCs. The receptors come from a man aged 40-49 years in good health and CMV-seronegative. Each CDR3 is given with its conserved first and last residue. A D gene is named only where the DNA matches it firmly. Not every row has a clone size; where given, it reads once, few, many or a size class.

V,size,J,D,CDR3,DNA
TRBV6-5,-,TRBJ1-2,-,CASSYRPGQGYTF,TGTGCCAGCAGTTACCGACCCGGACAGGGCTACACCTTC
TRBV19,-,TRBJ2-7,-,CASSIGQGSDEQYF,TGTGCCAGTAGTATAGGGCAGGGGTCCGACGAGCAGTACTTC
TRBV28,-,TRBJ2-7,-,CASSLSWTTPYEQYF,TGTGCCAGCAGTTTATCGTGGACTACTCCCTACGAGCAGTACTTC
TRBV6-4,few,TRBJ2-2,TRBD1,CASSDRQGGNTGELFF,TGTGCCAGCAGTGACCGACAGGGGGGCAACACCGGGGAGCTGTTTTTT
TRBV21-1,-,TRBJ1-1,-,CAGQAGHTEAFF,TGTGCCGGACAGGCCGGTCACACTGAAGCTTTCTTT
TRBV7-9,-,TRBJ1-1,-,CASSTEEKNTEAFF,TGTGCCAGCAGCACCGAGGAGAAGAACACTGAAGCTTTCTTT
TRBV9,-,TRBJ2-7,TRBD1,CASSVEGQGGEQYF,TGTGCCAGCAGCGTAGAGGGACAGGGAGGAGAGCAGTACTTC
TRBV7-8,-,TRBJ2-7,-,CASSLAQVRVSEQYF,TGTGCCAGCAGCTTAGCACAGGTTCGGGTATCCGAGCAGTACTTC
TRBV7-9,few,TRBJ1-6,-,CSSSTYRASSYNSPLHF,TGTTCCAGCAGCACTTACAGGGCGAGCTCCTATAATTCACCCCTCCACTTT
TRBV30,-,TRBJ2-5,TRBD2,CAWNVRGGLETQYF,TGTGCCTGGAACGTTCGGGGGGGCTTGGAGACCCAGTACTTC
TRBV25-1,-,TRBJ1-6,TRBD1,CASNPDRGLSPLHF,TGTGCCAGCAACCCAGACAGGGGGCTTTCACCCCTCCACTTT